This T cell receptor (beta chain) came from a study of CD8+CD57+ T cells in acquired aplastic anemia. Genomic DNA, serving as template, underwent TCR beta VDJ and CDR3 profiling. TCRdb ran MiXCR on the reads and lists one entry per CDR3 protein. The repertoire consists of 150,000 or so distinct CDR3 sequences, with around 48% occurring once and the leading ten covering roughly 1.1%. The sample holds many counts of this clonotype. Whoever was chosen for sequencing had shown CD8+CD57+ cell expansion by flow cytometry. CDR3 length: 16 amino acids. CDR1 and CDR2 from the germline V gene are SEHNR and FQNEAQ (reference sequence). The V gene lost 5 bases and the J gene lost 2 bases, with 15 bases spanning the gap.

The chain recombines TRBV7-9 with TRBJ1-4, with a tentative D call TRBD1 (6 bases). This TCR came from a human donor with aplastic anemia. The sample comprised sorted CD4+, CD8+, or CD8+CD57+ T cells (not recorded which) from PBMCs. The DNA for the CDR3 is TGTGCCAGCAGCGTGCCCGGGGGGCCGACTAATGAAAAACTGTTTTTT. Translated, it gives CASSVPGGPTNEKLFF.